Shown below are 23 T cell receptor beta chains from a single sample sequenced in a study of CD8 T cells in ankylosing spondylitis. MiXCR, run by TCRdb on the 5' RACE reads, gives a single entry per CDR3 protein. The sample lists 150,000 to 250,000 distinct CDR3 sequences, 9.5% to 15% occurring once. The material sequenced was blood, either unsorted or a sorted T cell fraction (not recorded which). The receptors originated from a male donor with ankylosing spondylitis or in good health (not recorded which).

This clonotype was picked up many times. This sequence joins TRBV18 and TRBJ2-7; D not certain. V was shortened by 6 bases and J by 2 bases, with 26 bases between the two germline ends. The CDR3 sequence is 18 residues long. The V gene's germline CDR1 is KGHSH and CDR2 LQKENI. CDR3 in DNA: TGTGCCAGCTCTCTATGGGCCCAAGTTTCGCTTACTCCCTACGAGCAGTACTTC. Translating it yields CASSLWAQVSLTPYEQYF. The whole variable domain, filled in from reference TRBV18 and TRBJ2-7, reads NAGVMQNPRHLVRRRGQEARLRCSPMKGHSHVYWYRQLPEEGLKFMVYLQKENIIDESGMPKERFSAEFPKEGPSILRIQQVVRGDSAAYFCASSLWAQVSLTPYEQYFGPGTRLTVT.

This clonotype was seen a few times. The V gene is TRBV6-1, the J gene TRBJ2-7; 8 bases line up with TRBD1. Germline CDR1 and CDR2: MNHNS and SASEGT. Trimming removed 2 bases from V and 2 bases from J; junction bases left unmatched: 8. The CDR3 length is 16 residues. The CDR3 loop reads CASSESGGTGPYEQYF. The CDR3 DNA reads as TGTGCCAGCAGTGAATCGGGCGGGACAGGACCCTACGAGCAGTACTTC.

This clonotype was observed at least ten times. The rearrangement links TRBV6-5 to TRBJ2-5; D gene uncertain. Germline CDR1 reads MNHEY; CDR2 reads SVGAGI. There are 16 residues in the CDR3. Trimming removed 4 bases from V and 2 bases from J, with 17 bases in between. CDR3 residues: CASSSHLSSFQETQYF. The CDR3 nucleotides read TGTGCCAGCAGTTCCCACCTTAGCAGCTTTCAAGAGACCCAGTACTTC.

The chain carries TRBV29-1 and TRBJ1-1, with D perhaps TRBD1 (5 bases). From germline, CDR1 is SQVTM and CDR2 ANQGSEA. V was clipped by 3 bases and J by 1 base, with 9 bases between them. The CDR3 totals 13 residues. This chain's CDR3 is CSVDDSWNTEAFF. The CDR3 DNA reads as TGCAGCGTTGACGACAGTTGGAACACTGAAGCTTTCTTT.

The chain joins TRBV29-1 to TRBJ1-2; TRBD1 matches at 7 bases. The CDR3 runs to 14 residues. V was clipped by 1 base and J by 5 bases; unmatched bases: 7. CDR1 is SQVTM, CDR2 ANQGSEA, per germline. The CDR3 nucleotides read TGCAGCGTTGAAGTGGACAGGTGGGAATATGGCTACACCTTC. This sequence encodes CSVEVDRWEYGYTF. Drawing the rest from reference TRBV29-1 and TRBJ1-2, the complete variable domain is SAVISQKPSRDICQRGTSLTIQCQVDSQVTMMFWYRQQPGQSLTLIATANQGSEATYESGFVIDKFPISRPNLTFSTLTVSNMSPEDSSIYLCSVEVDRWEYGYTFGSGTRLTVV.

This clonotype was counted between two and nine times. V usage is TRBV4-1 and J usage is TRBJ1-1, with 7 bases identical to TRBD1. Unmatched junction bases numbered 4, after V lost 2 bases and J lost 7 bases. The CDR3 consists of 13 residues. Germline assignment: CDR1 MGHRA and CDR2 YSYEKL. The CDR3: CASSQPGGFEAFF. The CDR3 DNA reads TGCGCCAGCAGCCAACCAGGGGGTTTTGAAGCTTTCTTT.

The V and J genes are TRBV12-5 and TRBJ2-5; D unclear. This CDR3 spans 13 amino acids. V was shortened by 1 base and J by 4 bases, with 7 bases between the two germline ends. Germline V gene lookup returns CDR1 LGHNT and CDR2 FRNRAP. The CDR3 DNA follows: TGTGCTAGTGGTTTGGGGTCACGAGAGACCCAGTACTTC. As protein: CASGLGSRETQYF.

There are a few counts of this clonotype. The gene calls are TRBV5-1 and TRBJ1-6; 7 bases align to TRBD1. V dropped 3 bases and J dropped 7; count of bases not matched to a gene: 4. Germline V CDR1 and CDR2: SGHRS, YFSETQ. This CDR3 region has 14 residues. Written as DNA, the CDR3 is TGCGCCAGCAGCTGGGACAGAGGGAATTCACCCCTCCACTTT. It yields the protein CASSWDRGNSPLHF.

This clonotype came up a few times. This sequence joins TRBV20-1 and TRBJ2-1; 10 nucleotides line up with TRBD2. The CDR3 has 14 residues. Trimming at V came to 1 base and at J to 4 bases, leaving 1 base not matched to a gene. The germline CDR1 and CDR2 sequences are DFQATT and SNEGSKA (reference sequence). Here the CDR3 reads CSARASGGYNEQFF. DNA of the CDR3: TGCAGTGCTAGAGCTAGCGGGGGTTACAATGAGCAGTTCTTC.

V is TRBV6-5 and J is TRBJ1-2, with 7 positions matching TRBD1. CDR1 is MNHEY, CDR2 SVGAGI, per germline. V lost 1 base, J lost 7 bases, and 9 bases stayed unmatched. The CDR3 has 15 amino acids. The CDR3 region has the DNA TGTGCCAGCAGTTACTACGGGGAGGGGGCGGGTGGCTACACCTTC. Translating gives CASSYYGEGAGGYTF.

This clonotype showed up many times. This chain's CDR3 is CASTTSTDTQYF. The CDR3 nucleotides are TGTGCCAGCACCACTAGTACAGATACGCAGTATTTT. The chain carries TRBV12-3 or TRBV12-4 and TRBJ2-3; D might be TRBD2 (5 bases). This CDR3 has 12 amino acids. Trimming removed 7 bases from V and 3 bases from J, with 8 bases in between.

This clonotype appeared many times. This rearrangement joins TRBV12-3 or TRBV12-4 to TRBJ2-3; 7 bases line up with TRBD1. CDR3 length equals 15 residues. After removal of 6 bases from V and 5 bases from J, the junction contained 11 bases not matched to a gene. The CDR3 DNA sequence: TGTGCCAGCAGCGTAACAGGGGTACGTCGAGATACGCAGTATTTT. This codes for CASSVTGVRRDTQYF.

This clonotype was counted many times. The chain carries TRBV7-8 and TRBJ2-7; 10 bases agree with TRBD2. The CDR3 extends over 16 amino acids. V lost 1 base and J lost 0; bases outside the gene matches: 3. In germline, CDR1 is SGHVS, CDR2 FQNEAQ. CDR3 amino acids: CASSLVSSGGSYEQYF. CDR3 in DNA: TGTGCCAGCAGCTTAGTATCTAGCGGGGGCTCCTACGAGCAGTACTTC. Combining the CDR3 with reference TRBV7-8 and TRBJ2-7 gives the whole variable domain GAGVSQSPRYKVAKRGQDVALRCDPISGHVSLFWYQQALGQGPEFLTYFQNEAQLDKSGLPSDRFFAERPEGSVSTLKIQRTQQEDSAVYLCASSLVSSGGSYEQYFGPGTRLTVT.

The J gene is TRBJ1-2, the V gene TRBV2; no clear D. The CDR3 is 14 amino acids. V lost 3 bases and J 4 bases, leaving 12 bases between the germline ends. Germline CDR1 and CDR2: SNHLY and FYNNEI. The CDR3 protein is CASSDRAAVYGYTF. The CDR3 DNA is TGTGCCAGCAGTGACCGGGCAGCCGTCTATGGCTACACCTTC.

This clonotype was recorded a few times. This rearrangement joins TRBV4-1 to TRBJ2-7; D might be TRBD2 (6 bases). Germline CDR1 MGHRA, CDR2 YSYEKL. The V end was cut by 1 base, the J end by 5 bases, with 15 bases between. This CDR3 has 15 residues. The CDR3 nucleotides are TGCGCCAGCAGCCAAGTCGGGAGTGGGTTCCACGAGCAGTACTTC. It codes for CASSQVGSGFHEQYF.

The CDR3 DNA reads TGCGCCAGCGAAACAGGGATGGACCTCTATGGCTACACCTTC. Translation gives CASETGMDLYGYTF. The chain recombines TRBV5-1 with TRBJ1-2, with D perhaps matching TRBD1 (6 bases). V lost 7 bases, J lost 4 bases, and 17 bases lay in between. Germline lookup yields CDR1 SGHRS and CDR2 YFSETQ. The CDR3 contains 14 residues.

This clonotype was counted between two and nine times. The CDR3, as DNA: TGTGCCAGCAGCTTAGATCGGGAGGGCCAAACATTCTACGAGCAGTACTTC. Its protein product is CASSLDREGQTFYEQYF. J is TRBJ2-7 and V is TRBV7-9; 8 bases are a match to TRBD2. Losses at the gene ends were 1 base for V and 3 bases for J; bases not matched to a gene: 11. This CDR3 has 17 amino acids. Germline V CDR1 and CDR2: SEHNR, FQNEAQ (reference sequence). Looking up the rest from reference TRBV7-9 and TRBJ2-7 gives the full variable domain: DTGVSQNPRHKITKRGQNVTFRCDPISEHNRLYWYRQTLGQGPEFLTYFQNEAQLEKSRLLSDRFSAERPKGSFSTLEIQRTEQGDSAMYLCASSLDREGQTFYEQYFGPGTRLTVT.

The chain has TRBV9 and TRBJ1-3, with 9 bases matching TRBD1. The CDR3 runs to 15 residues. The germline V gene has CDR1 SGDLS and CDR2 YYNGEE. Trimming took 3 bases from V and 3 from J; bases not matched to a gene: 4. The CDR3 bases are TGTGCCAGCAGCGCCGGACAGGGGAGTGGAAACACCATATATTTT. Protein sequence: CASSAGQGSGNTIYF.

This clonotype was observed many times. The chain joins TRBV10-3 to TRBJ1-2; tentative D call: TRBD1 (5 bases). The CDR3 totals 15 residues. With 8 bases removed from V and 4 bases from J, the gap between germline ends came to 20 bases. Germline CDR1 reads ENHRY; CDR2 reads SYGVKD. Here the CDR3 DNA reads TGTGCCATCGAGGATCCGGGGCGGACTGCCTATGGCTACACCTTC. Translating it yields CAIEDPGRTAYGYTF.

This clonotype was recorded a few times. The chain joins TRBV12-3 or TRBV12-4 to TRBJ2-7; D is unclear. The V gene lost 7 bases and the J gene lost 3 bases, with 13 bases spanning the gap. The CDR3 spans 13 residues. The CDR3 region has the DNA TGTGCCAGCACCCTAACCGGCTTCTACGAGCAGTACTTC. Protein product: CASTLTGFYEQYF.

This clonotype was counted a few times. The chain uses TRBV14 and TRBJ2-7; D remains ambiguous. CDR1 is SGHDN and CDR2 is FVKESK in the germline V gene. CDR3 length: 12 amino acids. The V gene lost 1 base and the J gene lost 6 bases, with 7 bases spanning the gap. The CDR3 bases are TGTGCCAGCAGCCAAGTGGGCCTCGAGCAGTACTTC. This translates into CASSQVGLEQYF.

The chain is built from TRBV27 and TRBJ1-5; D is ambiguous. V was pared by 4 bases and J by 2 bases, with 18 bases between. This CDR3 comprises 17 residues. Germline loops: CDR1 MNHEY, CDR2 SMNVEV (reference sequence). DNA for the CDR3: TGTGCCAGCAGTTCGTCCGACATTCGAGTTGGCAATCAGCCCCAGCATTTT. Translating gives CASSSSDIRVGNQPQHF.

This clonotype was seen a handful of times. The chain links TRBV5-1 to TRBJ2-1; unclear D gene. Germline V CDR1 and CDR2: SGHRS, YFSETQ. The CDR3 runs to 15 residues. The V gene lost 4 bases and the J gene lost 5 bases, with 16 bases spanning the gap. The CDR3 is CASSPGQSSNNEQFF. The CDR3 DNA is TGCGCCAGCAGCCCCGGTCAATCGTCCAACAATGAGCAGTTCTTC. Drawing the rest from reference TRBV5-1 and TRBJ2-1, the complete variable domain is KAGVTQTPRYLIKTRGQQVTLSCSPISGHRSVSWYQQTPGQGLQFLFEYFSETQRNKGNFPGRFSGRQFSNSRSEMNVSTLELGDSALYLCASSPGQSSNNEQFFGPGTRLTVL.